This T cell receptor (beta chain) appears in the sequencing data of a study of T cells in Graves' hyperthyroidism and ophthalmopathy. Study summary: Peripheral blood was acquired at first diagnosis, ahead of any therapy whatsoever.

The CDR3 contains 16 residues. J lost 3 bases, V lost 6 bases, and 9 bases had no gene match. The germline V gene encodes CDR1 MNHEY and CDR2 SMNVEV (reference sequence). Clinical symptoms, serum thyroxine, TRAb, thyroid ultrasound and orbital computed tomography informed diagnoses. Fresh 10 ml peripheral blood yielded PBMCs. The table lists this clonotype with a few counts. Its antigen is unidentified. Study-wide findings and caveats: Before onset, by a median of around 6.1 months, the model predicted ophthalmopathy.

The CDR3 regions of TCR beta were amplified from RNA transcripts. During a first-round RT-PCR of the TCR CDR3, the HTBI primer set was used. TCRdb analysed the multiplex PCR reads with MiXCR anew, one entry per CDR3 protein. The table records more than 350,000 distinct CDR3 sequences, approximately 15% of them present only once. This chain uses TRBV27 with TRBJ1-3; TRBD1 matches 9 bases. The sequencing sample was made of blood. This clonotype originated in a woman in her 30s with Graves' ophthalmopathy. Here the CDR3 DNA reads TGTGCCAGCAGCCTTAACAGGGGGCTCAGTGGAAACACCATATATTTT. Amino acid sequence: CASSLNRGLSGNTIYF.